This T cell receptor (beta chain) came from a study of blood T cells in healthy people across ages (dated by TCRdb to between 2015 and 2017). Background for the entire study: In model experiments, template switching captured roughly one uniquely barcoded TCR beta cDNA molecule for every two T cells. Age-related changes in TCR beta repertoire diversity were measured in the study by deep sequencing normalized with unique cDNA molecular identifiers. Four age groups were formed from the donors: young (average about 17 years), middle-aged (around 39), aged (about 68) and long-lived (roughly 88). To avoid experimental bias, donors of different ages were spread randomly across the sequencing lanes. Using the same blood draw, the study looked at two additional independent replicas of 1 million unique cDNA reads for two donors, one aged 18 to 30 and the other aged 80 or older.

This clonotype was detected many times. Its antigen specificity is not known. Base qualities are not at hand, and no much larger clone is one base apart. Donors were a few dozen systemically healthy Caucasian individuals from Russia aged roughly 6 to 100 years. Each donor gave roughly 9.5 milliliters of peripheral blood, collected into EDTA-treated Vacutainer tubes. Ficoll-Paque density-gradient centrifugation was used to isolate PBMCs, with at least 7 million per sample. Trizol reagent was used to extract total RNA from PBMCs, with at least 6 micrograms per sample. For every donor, an aliquot of PBMCs went through flow cytometry to measure the percentages of naive CD45RAhigh/CD27high T cells. Libraries came from 5' RACE. The sequencing machine was an Illumina HiSeq 2500. A second PCR of roughly 6 to 11 cycles was run with a J-beta primer mix and a sample-barcoded 5' primer. A unique molecular identifier was introduced onto each TCR beta cDNA molecule by a template-switch 5' adaptor carrying 12 random nucleotides. Each sample yielded at least 3 million CDR3-containing paired-end reads. All of the RNA was converted into first-strand cDNA using the Mint cDNA synthesis kit, with a TRBC-specific oligonucleotide serving as the primer. Following uracil-DNA glycosylase treatment, all cDNA underwent a first 18-cycle PCR with the universal primers M1SS and BC2_uni_R. The authors' analysis ran thus. Each sample was normalized by randomly selecting 1 million high-quality reads, each carrying a distinct molecular identifier. Reads sharing molecular identifiers were discarded rather than binned into consensus sequences. MiTCR, run with a Q25 quality threshold and the strictest error-elimination algorithm, handled CDR3 identification, clonotype clustering and error correction. A nonparametric unseen species model with Euler transformation was used to estimate lower-bound total TCR beta diversity. TCRdb reworked the public reads: Q25 trimming with fastp, MiXCR clone assembly, productive beta chains retained. Each CDR3 protein appears once, grouped with its most common genes and DNA. What appears here as the V and J calls and clone size reflects TCRdb's work, not the paper's. The table for this sample lists hundreds of thousands of distinct CDR3 sequences; under 30% of them were counted only once. The leading ten clones occupy roughly 17% of the sample.

Trimming leaves V shorter by 6 bases and J shorter by 8 bases, with the junction holding 17 bases beyond the gene matches. There are 16 amino acids in the CDR3, from cysteine to phenylalanine inclusive. Just CDR3 DNA is preserved here, 48 bases in frame from base 1. Via the germline V gene (reference sequence), CDR1 is SEHNR and CDR2 FQNEAQ. Findings and caveats that apply to the study as a whole: The long-lived group showed more naive CD4+ T cells, fewer expanded clones and increased TCR diversity than the aged group, suggesting age selection. Total diversity estimates from one million sequenced T cells were considered lower bounds and underestimates. A strong correlation was found between observed TCR beta diversity and the percentage of naive T cells measured by flow cytometry. Since profiling was done on bulk unsorted PBMCs, naive and antigen-experienced compartments could not be conclusively compared. Observed TCR beta diversity per million T cells fell roughly linearly with age, and a significant reduction was already apparent by age around 39. The CMV infection status of donors was not known, potentially confounding age-related changes in expanded clonotypes.

The specimen sequenced was blood. This chain is built from TRBV7-9 and TRBJ1-2; the junction holds 8 bases that match TRBD1. This clonotype was obtained from a woman older than 75 in good health. CDR3 loop: CASSYIASRGPLGYTF. In nucleotide form, the sequence is TGTGCCAGCAGTTATATTGCATCCAGGGGGCCATTGGGCTACACCTTC.